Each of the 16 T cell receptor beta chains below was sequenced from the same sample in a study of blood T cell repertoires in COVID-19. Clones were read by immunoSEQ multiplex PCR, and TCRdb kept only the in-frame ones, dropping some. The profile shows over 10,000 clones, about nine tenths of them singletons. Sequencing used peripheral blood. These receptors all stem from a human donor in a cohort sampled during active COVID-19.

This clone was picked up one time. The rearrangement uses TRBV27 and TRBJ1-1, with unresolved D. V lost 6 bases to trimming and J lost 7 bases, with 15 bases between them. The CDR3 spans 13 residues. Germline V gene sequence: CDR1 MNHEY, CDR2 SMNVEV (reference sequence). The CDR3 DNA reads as TGTGCCAGCAGCGCCAACCCGGCAGGTGAAGCTTTCTTT. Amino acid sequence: CASSANPAGEAFF.

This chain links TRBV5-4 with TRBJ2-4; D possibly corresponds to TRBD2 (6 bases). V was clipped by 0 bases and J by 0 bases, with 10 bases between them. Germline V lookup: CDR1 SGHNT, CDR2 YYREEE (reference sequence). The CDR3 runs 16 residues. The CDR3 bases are TGTGCCAGCAGCTTGGGGTCGGGAGAAGCCAAAAACATTCAGTACTTC. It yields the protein CASSLGSGEAKNIQYF.

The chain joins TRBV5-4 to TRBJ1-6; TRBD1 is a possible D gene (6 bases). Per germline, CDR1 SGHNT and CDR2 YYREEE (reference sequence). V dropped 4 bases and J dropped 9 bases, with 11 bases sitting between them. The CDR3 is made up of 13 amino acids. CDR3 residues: CASSADRISPLHF. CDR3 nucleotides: TGTGCCAGCAGCGCAGACAGGATTTCACCCCTCCACTTT.

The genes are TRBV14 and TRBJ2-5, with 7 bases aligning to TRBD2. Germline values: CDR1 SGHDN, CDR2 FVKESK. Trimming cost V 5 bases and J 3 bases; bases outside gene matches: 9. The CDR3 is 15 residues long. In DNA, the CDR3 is TGTGCCAGCAGCGGCGGGGGAGGGGCCGAAGAGACCCAGTACTTC. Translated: CASSGGGGAEETQYF.

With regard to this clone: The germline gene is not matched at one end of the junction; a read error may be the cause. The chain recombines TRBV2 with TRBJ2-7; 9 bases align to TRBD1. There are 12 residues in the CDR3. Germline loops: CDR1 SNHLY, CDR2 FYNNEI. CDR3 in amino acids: CATDRGSDEQYF. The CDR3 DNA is TGTGCCACGGACAGGGGCTCCGACGAGCAGTACTTC.

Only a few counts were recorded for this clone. The CDR3 coding sequence is TGTGCCAGCAGTTACCTCTCCGGGGATAACTATGGCTACACCTTC. Its protein product is CASSYLSGDNYGYTF. The V gene is TRBV6-5, the J gene TRBJ1-2, with D unresolved. V dropped 2 bases and J dropped 1 base, with 11 bases sitting between them. The CDR3 is 15 amino acids. The germline CDR1 and CDR2 sequences are MNHEY and SVGAGI.

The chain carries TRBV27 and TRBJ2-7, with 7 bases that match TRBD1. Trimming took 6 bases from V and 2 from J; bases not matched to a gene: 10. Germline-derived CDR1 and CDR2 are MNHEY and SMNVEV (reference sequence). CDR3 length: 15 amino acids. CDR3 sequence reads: CASRPLGQGAYEQYF. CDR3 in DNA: TGTGCCAGCAGACCCTTGGGGCAGGGGGCCTACGAGCAGTACTTC.

CDR3 coding DNA: TGTGCCAGCAGCCAAGAGGGGGGTCCGACCTACGAGCAGTACTTC. It translates to CASSQEGGPTYEQYF. The V gene is TRBV3-1 (or the pseudogene TRBV3-2), the J gene TRBJ2-7; weak D call: TRBD2 (6 bases). With 0 bases removed from V and 2 bases from J, the gap between germline ends came to 11 bases. From germline, CDR1 is LGHDT and CDR2 YNNKEL (reference sequence). This CDR3 has 15 residues.

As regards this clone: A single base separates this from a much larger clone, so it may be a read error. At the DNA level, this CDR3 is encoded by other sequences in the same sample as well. The CDR3 is CASSNRGDGELFF. DNA for the CDR3: TGTGCCAGCAGTAACAGGGGGGACGGGGAGCTATTTTTT. J is TRBJ2-2 and V is TRBV28; TRBD1 matches at 8 bases. The V gene's germline CDR1 is MDHEN and CDR2 SYDVKM. CDR3 length: 13 amino acids.

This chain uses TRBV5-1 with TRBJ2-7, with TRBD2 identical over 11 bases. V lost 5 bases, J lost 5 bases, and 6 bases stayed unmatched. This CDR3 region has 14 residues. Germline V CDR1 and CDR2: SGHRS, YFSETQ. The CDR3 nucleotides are TGCGCCAGCAGTTACGGGACTAGCGGAAACGAGCAGTACTTC. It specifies CASSYGTSGNEQYF. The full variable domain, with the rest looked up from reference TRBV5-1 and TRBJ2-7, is KAGVTQTPRYLIKTRGQQVTLSCSPISGHRSVSWYQQTPGQGLQFLFEYFSETQRNKGNFPGRFSGRQFSNSRSEMNVSTLELGDSALYLCASSYGTSGNEQYFGPGTRLTVT.

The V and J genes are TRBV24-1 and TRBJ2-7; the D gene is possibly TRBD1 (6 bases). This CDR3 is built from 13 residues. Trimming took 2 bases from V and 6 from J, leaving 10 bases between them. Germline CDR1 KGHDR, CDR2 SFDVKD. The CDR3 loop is CATSDWQGREQYF. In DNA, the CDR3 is TGTGCCACCAGTGATTGGCAGGGGCGCGAGCAGTACTTC.

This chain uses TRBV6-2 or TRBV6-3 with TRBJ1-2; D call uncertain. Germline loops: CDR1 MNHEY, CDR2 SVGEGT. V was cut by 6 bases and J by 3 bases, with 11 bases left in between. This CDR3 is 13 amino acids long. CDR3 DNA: TGTGCCAGCAGCGAGGACGGGGACTATGGCTACACCTTC. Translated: CASSEDGDYGYTF.

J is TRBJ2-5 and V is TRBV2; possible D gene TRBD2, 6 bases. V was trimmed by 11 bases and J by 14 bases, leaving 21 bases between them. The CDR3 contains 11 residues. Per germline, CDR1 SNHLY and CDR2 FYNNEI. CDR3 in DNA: TGTGCCTCGGGGGTCGGGTGGATCGGATACTTC. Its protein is CASGVGWIGYF.

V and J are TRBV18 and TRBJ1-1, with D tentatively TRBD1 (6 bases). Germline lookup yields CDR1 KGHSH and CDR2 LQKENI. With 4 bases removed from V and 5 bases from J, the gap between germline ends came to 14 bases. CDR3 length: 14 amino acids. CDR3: CASSQQGRGTEAFF. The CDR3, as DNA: TGTGCCAGCTCACAGCAGGGGAGGGGGACTGAAGCTTTCTTT. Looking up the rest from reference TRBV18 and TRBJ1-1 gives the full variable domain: NAGVMQNPRHLVRRRGQEARLRCSPMKGHSHVYWYRQLPEEGLKFMVYLQKENIIDESGMPKERFSAEFPKEGPSILRIQQVVRGDSAAYFCASSQQGRGTEAFFGQGTRLTVV.

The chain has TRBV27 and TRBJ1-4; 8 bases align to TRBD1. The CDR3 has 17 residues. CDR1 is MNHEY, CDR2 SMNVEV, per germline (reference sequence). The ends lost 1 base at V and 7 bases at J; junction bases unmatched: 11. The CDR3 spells CASSLFISGQGGEKLFF. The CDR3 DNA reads TGTGCCAGCAGTTTATTTATTTCTGGACAGGGAGGTGAAAAACTGTTTTTT. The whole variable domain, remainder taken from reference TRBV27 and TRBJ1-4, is EAQVTQNPRYLITVTGKKLTVTCSQNMNHEYMSWYRQDPGLGLRQIYYSMNVEVTDKGDVPEGYKVSRKEKRNFPLILESPSPNQTSLYFCASSLFISGQGGEKLFFGSGTQLSVL.

The CDR3 DNA reads TGTGCCATCACAGAGGATAATGAAAAACTGTTTTTT. Encoded protein: CAITEDNEKLFF. The rearrangement links TRBV10-3 to TRBJ1-4, with no clear D. The CDR3 sequence is 12 residues long. In germline, CDR1 is ENHRY, CDR2 SYGVKD. Trimming pared 7 bases from V and 4 bases from J, leaving 7 bases between.